Shown below are 13 T cell receptor beta chains from a single sample sequenced in a study of T cell clonality in common variable immunodeficiency (dated by TCRdb to between 2014 and 2017). Summary of the overall study and its limitations: Reportedly, TCRbeta sequences from CVID had fewer deletions and N-nucleotide insertions, and highly modified clones with 13 or more V deletions were absent from CVID.

The library was built by means of the immunoSEQ multiplex PCR assay. As stored in TCRdb, this immuneACCESS dataset retains in-frame rearrangements with V and J assigned. A fraction of the clones does not appear; measured against another copy, unresolved V genes explain less than half of the discrepancy, and the remainder lacks a known reason. This sample contains about 20,000 clones, none of which is a singleton. The ten largest make up about 2.5% of the sample. Their antigens remain unidentified. Sequencing was carried out using peripheral blood mononuclear cells. These receptor sequences come from a human donor with common variable immunodeficiency.

This clone was recorded a few times. The read ends 3 residues shy of where the CDR3 ends; the end is completed using the germline J gene. The V call is TRBV19, the J call TRBJ2-2; 9 bases align to TRBD2. V shed 5 bases and J 1 base; nucleotides not matched to a gene: 5. The germline CDR1 and CDR2 sequences are LNHDA and SQIVND (reference sequence). The CDR3 has 16 residues. The CDR3 spells CASSWAGGMNTGELFF. The DNA read from the CDR3 is TGTGCCAGTAGTTGGGCGGGAGGGATGAACACCGGGGAG.

This clone was seen only a few times. The CDR3 end lies 3 residues beyond the end of the read and is filled in from the germline J gene. V usage is TRBV18 and J usage is TRBJ1-4, with TRBD1 identical over 7 bases. Looked up from germline, CDR1 is KGHSH and CDR2 is LQKENI. Trimming at V came to 6 bases and at J to 6 bases, leaving 13 bases not matched to a gene. This CDR3 is 16 amino acids long. CDR3 DNA, as far as it was read: TGTGCCAGCTCTCAACTCGGGACAGCCAAAGATGAAAAA. It codes for CASSQLGTAKDEK. The whole CDR3 region reads CASSQLGTAKDEKLFF.

This clone was detected only a few times. The read gets to within 3 residues of the CDR3 end, and the germline J gene fills in the rest. The V and J genes are TRBV19 and TRBJ2-1; TRBD1 is a possible D gene (6 bases). The CDR3 runs 13 residues. V was pared by 4 bases and J by 8 bases, with 12 bases between. Germline CDR1 LNHDA, CDR2 SQIVND (reference sequence). The sequenced CDR3 bases are TGTGCCAGTAGTAAGGCAGGGGACGATGAG. It specifies CASSKAGDDE. The whole CDR3 protein reads CASSKAGDDEQFF. Drawing the rest from reference TRBV19 and TRBJ2-1, the complete variable domain is DGGITQSPKYLFRKEGQNVTLSCEQNLNHDAMYWYRQDPGQGLRLIYYSQIVNDFQKGDIAEGYSVSREKKESFPLTVTSAQKNPTAFYLCASSKAGDDEQFFGPGTRLTVL.

This clone was seen only a few times. From the germline J gene comes the end of the CDR3, since the read stops 3 residues before it. The V and J genes are TRBV7-9 and TRBJ2-5; 8 bases line up with TRBD2. Germline V gives CDR1 SEHNR, CDR2 FQNEAQ (reference sequence). Trimming at V came to 5 bases and at J to 4 bases, leaving 6 bases not matched to a gene. CDR3 length equals 14 residues. CDR3 bases read: TGTGCCAGCAGCCCAGAAGGGACTAGAGAGACC. Amino acid sequence: CASSPEGTRET. The complete CDR3 reads CASSPEGTRETQYF. The whole variable domain, remainder taken from reference TRBV7-9 and TRBJ2-5, is DTGVSQNPRHKITKRGQNVTFRCDPISEHNRLYWYRQTLGQGPEFLTYFQNEAQLEKSRLLSDRFSAERPKGSFSTLEIQRTEQGDSAMYLCASSPEGTRETQYFGPGTRLLVL.

This clone came up a few times. The CDR3 goes on 3 residues after the read ends, and that part is filled in from the germline J gene. The J gene is TRBJ2-6, the V gene TRBV19; 9 nucleotides line up with TRBD1. CDR1 and CDR2 from the germline V gene are LNHDA and SQIVND (reference sequence). J gave up 4 bases and V 2 bases, and 12 bases lay outside the gene matches. The CDR3 spans 19 residues. The covered CDR3 bases are TGTGCCAGTAGTATACCCGGGACAGGGCTTCGTTGGGGGGCCAACGTC. The encoded protein is CASSIPGTGLRWGANV. The whole CDR3 reads CASSIPGTGLRWGANVLTF.

In its sample, this clone was seen a few times. The CDR3 goes on 3 residues after the read ends, and that part is filled in from the germline J gene. The V and J genes are TRBV18 and TRBJ2-7; 7 bases are shared with TRBD1. Germline V gene data show CDR1 as KGHSH and CDR2 as LQKENI. The CDR3 consists of 15 residues. The V segment lost 0 bases and the J segment 2 bases; nucleotides outside the gene matches: 4. CDR3 bases read: TGTGCCAGCTCACCACCTCAAGGGGGCCCCTACGAG. It codes for CASSPPQGGPYE. Given in full, the CDR3 is CASSPPQGGPYEQYF.

In the case of this clone: Read coverage stops 3 residues before the CDR3 terminus; the germline J gene supplies the remainder. The chain recombines TRBV19 with TRBJ2-3, with TRBD2 matching over 12 bases. The V segment lost 7 bases and the J segment 4 bases; nucleotides outside the gene matches: 3. Germline CDR1 LNHDA, CDR2 SQIVND (reference sequence). This CDR3 has 14 residues. The CDR3 bases that were read are TGTGCCAGTACGGCTAGCGGGAGGGCAGATACG. Translation gives CASTASGRADT. The entire CDR3 protein is CASTASGRADTQYF.

Concerning this clone: Its ends do not fully match the called genes, so a read error is possible. The read ends 3 residues shy of where the CDR3 ends; the end is completed using the germline J gene. This chain links TRBV7-3 with TRBJ2-1; the D gene is possibly TRBD1 (6 bases). The CDR3 length is 13 residues. Per germline, CDR1 SGHTA and CDR2 FQGTGA. Incomplete CDR3 DNA: TGTTCCAGCAGCCGGACAGACTACAATGAG. Residues: CSSSRTDYNE. The full-length CDR3 reads as CSSSRTDYNEQFF. Full variable domain (remainder filled in from reference TRBV7-3 and TRBJ2-1): GAGVSQTPSNKVTEKGKYVELRCDPISGHTALYWYRQSLGQGPEFLIYFQGTGAADDSGLPNDRFFAVRPEGSVSTLKIQRTERGDSAVYLCSSSRTDYNEQFFGPGTRLTVL.

This clone was observed a few times. The read terminates 3 residues before the CDR3 end, so the remaining end is supplied by the germline J gene. The chain joins TRBV18 to TRBJ2-1, with TRBD1 identical over 10 bases. V gave up 6 bases and J gave up 5 bases; unmatched junction bases: 7. The germline gives CDR1 KGHSH, CDR2 LQKENI. CDR3 length: 15 residues. CDR3 residues: CASSPLGTGDNEQFF. Incomplete CDR3 DNA: TGTGCCAGCTCTCCTCTCGGGACAGGGGACAATGAG.

Comments on this clone: The CDR3 end falls 3 residues outside the read, so it is completed with the germline J gene. V usage is TRBV18 and J usage is TRBJ1-2, with no clear D. The V end lost 2 bases, the J end lost 5 bases, and 9 bases lay between the germline ends. Germline values: CDR1 KGHSH, CDR2 LQKENI. The CDR3 spans 13 residues. The sequenced part of the CDR3 DNA is TGTGCCAGCTCACCATCTTTCTATTATGGC. This translates into CASSPSFYYG. The entire CDR3 reads CASSPSFYYGYTF.

This clone has only a few counts. Partial CDR3 DNA: TGTGCCAGCAGTGACAGCGGGGGGCTGGAGACC. Its translation is CASSDSGGLET. The entire CDR3 protein is CASSDSGGLETQYF. The chain couples TRBV2 to TRBJ2-5; TRBD2 matches at 9 bases. The missing CDR3 end, 3 residues past where the read stops, is filled in from the germline J gene. Trimming removed 3 bases from V and 5 bases from J; junction bases left unmatched: 4. The CDR3 contains 14 residues. Looked up from germline, CDR1 is SNHLY and CDR2 is FYNNEI.

As to this clone: The observed sequence ends 3 residues before the CDR3 terminus, with the missing tail filled in from the germline J gene. The chain has TRBV7-3 and TRBJ2-7; 8 bases match TRBD2. V trimming: 6 bases; J trimming: 0 bases; junction bases outside the gene matches: 7. The CDR3 totals 15 residues. Germline loops: CDR1 SGHTA, CDR2 FQGTGA. The covered CDR3 bases are TGTGCCAGCAGTCTTCGGGGGGGTAGCTCCTACGAG. Protein sequence: CASSLRGGSSYE. The complete CDR3 protein is CASSLRGGSSYEQYF.

This clone was seen a few times. With the read ending 3 residues before the CDR3 end, the germline J gene is used to fill in that end. The chain recombines TRBV19 with TRBJ2-4; a weak D match, TRBD1 (6 bases). This CDR3 is built from 14 residues. CDR1 and CDR2 (germline): LNHDA, SQIVND (reference sequence). Trimming cost V 4 bases and J 7 bases, with 14 bases left between them. CDR3 bases read: TGTGCCAGTAGTACTGGACAGCTGGGGAACATT. Protein: CASSTGQLGNI. The whole CDR3 reads CASSTGQLGNIQYF. Complete variable domain (other parts from reference TRBV19 and TRBJ2-4): DGGITQSPKYLFRKEGQNVTLSCEQNLNHDAMYWYRQDPGQGLRLIYYSQIVNDFQKGDIAEGYSVSREKKESFPLTVTSAQKNPTAFYLCASSTGQLGNIQYFGAGTRLSVL.